The rows below give T cell receptor beta chains drawn from one sample of a study of blood T cells in healthy people across ages. Using its own MiXCR run on the 5' RACE reads, TCRdb lists one record per CDR3 protein. The table includes about 800,000 distinct CDR3 sequences, roughly 25% detected once. In addition, the sample was reused for a study of T cells of mothers and their children.

The specimen sequenced was blood. The source is a boy aged 5-17 years in good health. Both conserved end residues are part of each CDR3.

v_call	j_call	cdr3_aa
TRBV7-6	TRBJ1-1	CASSYQADAEAFF
TRBV7-3	TRBJ2-2	CASSLWPGPSGELFF
TRBV12-3/TRBV12-4	TRBJ2-3	CASSLGKDTQYF
TRBV7-2	TRBJ1-1	CASSLVPRSLTNTEAFF
TRBV7-3	TRBJ2-5	CASSQTGAGLETQYF
TRBV12-3/TRBV12-4	TRBJ1-2	CANSLGGTDGYTF
TRBV20-1	TRBJ1-6	CSAKGRTGSYNSPLHF
TRBV10-3	NA	CAISELVSGGPLDEQFF
TRBV10-3	TRBJ1-3	CAISSSGTGNTIYF
TRBV14	TRBJ2-3	CASSQGGTSGPNTDTQYF
TRBV11-2	TRBJ1-4	CASSLGTGYTNEKLFF
TRBV9	TRBJ1-1	CASSVEQGGMTFF
TRBV5-5	TRBJ2-4	CASPRPTGKNIQYF
TRBV12-3/TRBV12-4	TRBJ2-3	CASSLATGNTQYF
TRBV3-1	NA	CASSQLAGGGYEQFF
TRBV7-8	NA	CASSLILGQRIPSYDEQFF
TRBV6-2/TRBV6-3	TRBJ1-1	CASTPGDTEAFF
TRBV28	TRBJ2-3	CASSFNSIGTQYF
TRBV6-5	TRBJ2-7	CASSSLRDYPYEQYF
TRBV20-1	TRBJ2-2	CSARTNTGELFF
TRBV7-2	TRBJ2-7	CASSPEAGPYEQYF
TRBV29-1	TRBJ1-1	CSVEGTGPEAFF
TRBV7-2	TRBJ2-4	CASSPESVYLRGTSAKNIQYF
TRBV7-2	TRBJ2-1	CASSPPPGASYNEQFF
TRBV7-7	TRBJ2-2	CASSWDRDTWNTGELFF
TRBV20-1	TRBJ1-3	CSARTGGGNTIYF
TRBV12-5	TRBJ2-1	CASGLGQGYNEQFF
TRBV14	TRBJ2-1	CTSRPLTGPQFF
TRBV6-5	TRBJ2-5	CASSYGVWETQYF
TRBV11-3	TRBJ2-1	CASSRTVGGGQFF
TRBV7-2	TRBJ1-4	CASSSGGKNEKLFF
TRBV29-1	TRBJ2-3	CSVEVRGTDTQYF
TRBV12-3/TRBV12-4	TRBJ1-2	CASSFRTGDGYTF
TRBV15	TRBJ2-5	CATSRDSVSGETQYF
TRBV7-2	TRBJ2-1	CASSLRTEPYNEQFF
TRBV4-3	TRBJ2-7	CASRLTSGPYEQYF
TRBV20-1	TRBJ1-2	CSASLRSANYGYTF
TRBV4-3	TRBJ1-1	CASSPGLVPEAFF
TRBV6-2/TRBV6-3	TRBJ1-1	CASREQGRTEAFF
TRBV20-1	NA	CSAGAGRDETQYF
TRBV4-3	NA	CAGSQILLAGLEQFF